Each of the 25 T cell receptor beta chains below was sequenced from the same sample in a study of blood T cells in healthy people across ages (dated by TCRdb to between 2015 and 2016). The library was obtained by 5' RACE. The second PCR ran for about 6 to 11 cycles and used a J-beta primer mix along with a sample-barcoded 5' primer. The public sequencing data were trimmed at Q25 with fastp and processed into clonotypes with MiXCR by TCRdb, which kept only in-frame beta chains. Entries are consolidated by CDR3 protein sequence, retaining the most common genes and DNA. The sample table contains around 1,800,000 distinct CDR3 sequences; only one count was recorded for approximately 40% of them. Jointly, the top ten make up roughly 23% of the sample. Sequencing input: blood. The receptors come from a human donor in good health.

This clonotype was counted once. The J gene is TRBJ2-5, the V gene TRBV15; TRBD2 is a possible D gene (6 bases). Trimming cost V 6 bases and J 5 bases, with 22 bases left between them. Germline V gene lookup returns CDR1 LNHNV and CDR2 YYDKDF (reference sequence). The length of the CDR3 is 16 residues. The CDR3 region has the DNA TGTGCCACCAGGGTCGGCAATACGGGCGGAGGGGAGACCCAGTACTTC. Translation gives CATRVGNTGGGETQYF. Complete variable domain (other parts from reference TRBV15 and TRBJ2-5): DAMVIQNPRYQVTQFGKPVTLSCSQTLNHNVMYWYQQKSSQAPKLLFHYYDKDFNNEADTPDNFQSRRPNTSFCFLDIRSPGLGDTAMYLCATRVGNTGGGETQYFGPGTRLLVL.

The chain combines TRBV28 with TRBJ1-1, with 9 bases matching TRBD1. The junction had 7 bases not matched to a gene; V was cut back by 5 bases and J by 3 bases. The CDR3 has 15 residues. Germline V lookup: CDR1 MDHEN, CDR2 SYDVKM. The CDR3 loop reads CASSPLQGADTEAFF. CDR3 sequence (DNA): TGTGCCAGCAGTCCGCTACAGGGGGCAGACACTGAAGCTTTCTTT.

The chain employs TRBV28 and TRBJ2-3; 11 nucleotides agree with TRBD2. The V gene end was trimmed by 6 bases and the J gene end by 2 bases; junction bases not matched to a gene: 10. Germline-derived CDR1 and CDR2 are MDHEN and SYDVKM. The CDR3 contains 17 residues. CDR3 nucleotide sequence: TGTGCCAGCAGCCCCAATACTAGCGGGGGTGACACAGATACGCAGTATTTT. This sequence encodes CASSPNTSGGDTDTQYF.

The rearrangement links TRBV28 to TRBJ2-3, with D unclear. Germline V gene lookup returns CDR1 MDHEN and CDR2 SYDVKM. The V end was cut by 4 bases, the J end by 1 base, with 9 bases between. There are 14 residues in the CDR3. The CDR3: CASSWVSRTDTQYF. In DNA, the CDR3 is TGTGCCAGCAGTTGGGTTTCCCGCACAGATACGCAGTATTTT.

This clonotype was recorded a few times. The genes are TRBV6-2 or TRBV6-3 and TRBJ2-5; D is possibly TRBD2 (5 bases). Germline V lookup: CDR1 MNHEY, CDR2 SVGEGT. V lost 8 bases, J lost 2 bases, and 9 bases lay in between. CDR3 length: 12 amino acids. The CDR3 sequence: CASGELQETQYF. The CDR3 coding sequence is TGTGCCAGCGGGGAGTTACAAGAGACCCAGTACTTC.

This clonotype was counted between two and nine times. The chain has TRBV4-3 and TRBJ1-1; D call uncertain. CDR3 size: 14 residues. Trimming took 4 bases from V and 1 from J, leaving 10 bases between them. Germline CDR1 LGHNA, CDR2 YSLEER. As DNA, the CDR3 is TGCGCCAGCAGCCGGCGAAATAGGAACACTGAAGCTTTCTTT. Translating it yields CASSRRNRNTEAFF.

CDR3 amino acids: CASTPKRMNTEAFF. For the CDR3, the DNA is TGTGCCAGCACCCCCAAAAGGATGAACACTGAAGCTTTCTTT. The gene calls are TRBV7-2 and TRBJ1-1, with D unclear. CDR3 length: 14 residues. From germline, CDR1 is SGHTA and CDR2 FQGNSA. V lost 7 bases and J lost 0, with 12 bases in between.

The chain joins TRBV19 to TRBJ1-5; D is perhaps TRBD1 (6 bases). Trimming took 10 bases from V and 2 from J, leaving 18 bases between them. CDR1 is LNHDA and CDR2 is SQIVND in the germline V gene (reference sequence). This CDR3 is built from 15 residues. Written as DNA, the CDR3 is TGTGCCACCGCGACTGGACAGTTCGGCAATCAGCCCCAGCATTTT. Its protein product is CATATGQFGNQPQHF. Using reference TRBV19 and TRBJ1-5 for the parts outside the CDR3, the full variable domain is DGGITQSPKYLFRKEGQNVTLSCEQNLNHDAMYWYRQDPGQGLRLIYYSQIVNDFQKGDIAEGYSVSREKKESFPLTVTSAQKNPTAFYLCATATGQFGNQPQHFGDGTRLSIL.

There are a few counts of this clonotype. This rearrangement joins TRBV7-8 to TRBJ2-1, with D perhaps TRBD2 (6 bases). This CDR3 region has 19 residues. Trimming stripped 8 bases from V and 1 base from J, with 27 bases between. Germline V gives CDR1 SGHVS, CDR2 FQNEAQ. The CDR3 DNA reads TGTGCCAGCGCTTTCTCCAGACTAGTCGGGGTTGGGTCCTACAATGAGCAGTTCTTC. It specifies CASAFSRLVGVGSYNEQFF.

The sample holds one count of this clonotype. This chain joins TRBV10-3 and TRBJ1-2; 9 nucleotides align to TRBD1. Germline CDR1 ENHRY, CDR2 SYGVKD. V lost 6 bases to trimming and J lost 3 bases; unmatched junction nucleotides: 8. The CDR3 extends over 15 amino acids. The CDR3: CAIRAGTGNYYGYTF. CDR3 sequence (DNA): TGTGCCATCAGAGCCGGGACAGGGAACTACTATGGCTACACCTTC.

The chain carries TRBV29-1 and TRBJ2-2; no definite D call. Trimming cost V 7 bases and J 3 bases, with 6 bases left between them. From germline, CDR1 is SQVTM and CDR2 ANQGSEA. This CDR3 spans 11 amino acids. This CDR3 reads CSALDTGELFF. DNA for the CDR3: TGCAGCGCCTTGGACACCGGGGAGCTGTTTTTT.

Only a few counts were recorded for this clonotype. The J gene is TRBJ2-3, the V gene TRBV7-3; 7 nucleotides line up with TRBD1. This CDR3 spans 16 amino acids. Germline V CDR1 and CDR2: SGHTA, FQGTGA. Trimming removed 5 bases from V and 2 bases from J; junction bases left unmatched: 10. CDR3 protein: CASSPRQGGDTDTQYF. As DNA, the CDR3 is TGTGCCAGCAGCCCCAGACAGGGTGGAGACACAGATACGCAGTATTTT.

Points on this clonotype: The junction does not match germline at one end; this may be a read error. The chain carries TRBV5-1 and TRBJ2-5; maybe TRBD1 (5 bases). Germline V gene lookup returns CDR1 SGHRS and CDR2 YFSETQ. This CDR3 spans 14 amino acids. CDR3 region: CASSLATDQEAQYF. CDR3 bases: TGCGCCAGCAGCTTGGCGACAGACCAAGAGGCCCAGTACTTC. The complete variable domain, with remaining parts taken from reference TRBV5-1 and TRBJ2-5, reads KAGVTQTPRYLIKTRGQQVTLSCSPISGHRSVSWYQQTPGQGLQFLFEYFSETQRNKGNFPGRFSGRQFSNSRSEMNVSTLELGDSALYLCASSLATDQEAQYFGPGTRLLVL.

The CDR3 sequence is CASRFEDEQYF. CDR3 nucleotides: TGTGCCAGCAGGTTCGAGGACGAGCAGTACTTC. The chain couples TRBV7-9 to TRBJ2-7; D ambiguous. The germline V gene has CDR1 SEHNR and CDR2 FQNEAQ (reference sequence). V lost 6 bases and J lost 5, with 8 bases in between. The CDR3 totals 11 residues.

The V and J genes are TRBV5-1 and TRBJ1-2; the D is unclear. Trimming took off 0 bases at V and 0 bases at J, with 12 bases between the two ends. Germline CDR1 is SGHRS and CDR2 is YFSETQ. The CDR3 covers 16 residues. CDR3: CASSLVYSTPNYGYTF. The CDR3 bases are TGCGCCAGCAGCTTGGTTTACTCAACACCTAACTATGGCTACACCTTC.

In its sample, this clonotype was seen a few times. The junction does not match germline at one end; this may be a read error. V usage is TRBV29-1 and J usage is TRBJ2-1; TRBD1 or TRBD2 may be the D gene (6 bases each). Germline V gene sequence: CDR1 SQVTM, CDR2 ANQGSEA. The CDR3 has 13 residues. CDR3 residues: CSFDGGFYNEQFF. In DNA, the CDR3 is TGCAGCTTTGACGGGGGCTTCTACAATGAGCAGTTCTTC.

The CDR3 DNA is TGTGCCGCCCGGGACGCGGCTTTCACTGGGGCCAACGTCCTGACTTTC. This sequence encodes CAARDAAFTGANVLTF. This rearrangement joins TRBV24-1 to TRBJ2-6; D might be TRBD1 or TRBD2, each matching 5 bases. In germline, CDR1 is KGHDR, CDR2 SFDVKD. There are 16 residues in the CDR3. The germline V and J ends were trimmed by 12 bases and 2 bases, with 19 bases remaining between them.

In this sample, this clonotype turned up a few times. V usage is TRBV7-2 and J usage is TRBJ2-3, with TRBD2 identical over 8 bases. V shed 1 base, J shed 8 bases, and the junction held 2 bases outside the gene matches. The CDR3 is made up of 13 amino acids. CDR1 SGHTA and CDR2 FQGNSA come from the germline V gene. DNA of the CDR3: TGTGCCAGCAGCTTAGATGGGACTAGTACGCAGTATTTT. Translated, it gives CASSLDGTSTQYF.

This clonotype was observed a handful of times. The chain combines TRBV9 with TRBJ1-2; D is perhaps TRBD1 (6 bases). V gave up 3 bases and J gave up 4 bases, with 13 bases separating them. There are 14 residues in the CDR3. Germline CDR1 is SGDLS and CDR2 is YYNGEE. The DNA for the CDR3 is TGTGCCAGCAGCGGCCGCGGGGGCGGCTATGGCTACACCTTC. Residues: CASSGRGGGYGYTF.

The chain recombines TRBV12-3 or TRBV12-4 with TRBJ1-5; D is undetermined. V gave up 2 bases and J gave up 9 bases, with 11 bases separating them. This CDR3 has 13 residues. This CDR3 reads CASSLRSVGPQHF. The CDR3 DNA is TGTGCCAGCAGTTTAAGGAGCGTGGGGCCCCAGCATTTT.

The chain is built from TRBV2 and TRBJ1-6; tentatively, D is TRBD1 (5 bases). CDR1 is SNHLY, CDR2 FYNNEI, per germline. The germline V and J ends were trimmed by 7 bases and 1 base, with 11 bases remaining between them. This CDR3 has 15 residues. The CDR3 here is CASTFWTSYNSPLHF. DNA for the CDR3: TGTGCCAGCACCTTCTGGACATCCTATAATTCACCCCTCCACTTT.

This clonotype has more than one count but fewer than ten. The CDR3 region is CASSLAGNQNIQYF. CDR3 DNA: TGTGCCAGCAGCTTGGCTGGGAACCAAAACATTCAGTACTTC. The chain is built from TRBV5-6 and TRBJ2-4; no reliable D call. This CDR3 contains 14 residues. CDR1 and CDR2 from the germline V gene are SGHDT and YYEEEE. V was shortened by 0 bases and J by 5 bases, with 9 bases between the two germline ends. The full variable domain, with the rest looked up from reference TRBV5-6 and TRBJ2-4, is DAGVTQSPTHLIKTRGQQVTLRCSPKSGHDTVSWYQQALGQGPQFIFQYYEEEERQRGNFPDRFSGHQFPNYSSELNVNALLLGDSALYLCASSLAGNQNIQYFGAGTRLSVL.

This clonotype was detected a few times. V is TRBV12-3 or TRBV12-4 and J is TRBJ1-2; D call uncertain. Trimming left V 2 bases short and J 1 base short, with 5 bases between. This CDR3 has 13 residues. The DNA of the CDR3 is TGTGCCAGCAGTTTACAAATTAACTATGGCTACACCTTC. Amino acids: CASSLQINYGYTF.

V is TRBV2 and J is TRBJ2-5; D ambiguous. Trimming stripped 5 bases from V and 0 bases from J, with 10 bases between. Germline CDR1 and CDR2: SNHLY and FYNNEI. The CDR3 totals 14 residues. This CDR3 is CASSIVTYQETQYF. In DNA form, the CDR3 reads TGTGCCAGCAGTATTGTTACGTACCAAGAGACCCAGTACTTC.

This sequence joins TRBV5-1 and TRBJ2-1; tentative D call: TRBD1 (5 bases). The CDR3 consists of 15 residues. Between the trimmed V and J ends, which lost 7 bases and 6 bases, there was a span of 20 bases. Per germline, CDR1 SGHRS and CDR2 YFSETQ. CDR3 nucleotides: TGCGCCAGCGCCCGATCGACAGCCTTAACCAATGAGCAGTTCTTC. Protein product: CASARSTALTNEQFF.